The TCR beta chain described here comes from a study of T-cell reconstitution after alpha-beta-depleted transplantation in children. Many counts were recorded for this clonotype. CDR1 and CDR2 (germline): LGHNA, YNFKEQ. V was shortened by 2 bases and J by 9 bases, with 11 bases between the two germline ends. The CDR3 extends over 13 amino acids. Preparation of the TCRbeta library was carried out with unique molecular identifiers. TCRdb used MiXCR to reprocess the PCR reads, holding one entry per CDR3 protein. Of 60,000 to 80,000 distinct CDR3 sequences in the sample, about 6.7% were seen once. This rearrangement joins TRBV4-2 to TRBJ2-1, with a tentative D call TRBD1 (5 bases). This material consisted of PBMCs from the stem cell graft donor, taken from the stem cell graft. This clonotype was sampled from a human donor who donated a stem cell graft to a child with acute lymphoblastic leukemia. This chain's CDR3 is CASSQLGPGEQFF. CDR3 in DNA: TGTGCCAGCAGCCAACTGGGGCCGGGTGAGCAGTTCTTC.